Each of the 22 T cell receptor beta chains below was sequenced from the same sample in a study of regulatory T cells in long-lasting Graves disease (dated by TCRdb to about 2021). The receptor library was made with multiplex PCR. Sequencing was carried out with an Illumina HiSeq 4000. iRepertoire HTBI primers and Arm-PCR amplification of CDR3 regions were used to construct TCR beta libraries. TCRdb ran its own pipeline on the public reads, namely fastp trimming at Q25 and MiXCR clone calling, and kept in-frame beta chains. Each entry is one CDR3 protein sequence, shown with its most common DNA and genes. The sample profile shows approximately 350,000 distinct CDR3 sequences; over 15% of them were found once. The ten most abundant clones make up around 27% of the sample. The sample's time point, from its label and the paper: newly diagnosed GD, antithyroid drugs for less than 3 months. RNA was extracted from PBMCs in TRIzol for both TCR sequencing and RNA sequencing.

Separately, the same data were catalogued under a study of T cells in Graves' hyperthyroidism and ophthalmopathy.

The sequencing here drew on peripheral blood mononuclear cells (PBMCs), taken at new diagnosis, from a patient treated with antithyroid drugs. The receptors derive from a man aged 35-49 years with Graves disease. Donor details come from another sample of the same person, matched by shared clones.

This clonotype was recorded at least ten times. The chain carries TRBV28 and TRBJ2-7; D gene uncertain. Trimming shortened V by 7 bases and J by 5 bases, and 21 bases separated the two germline ends. Germline-derived CDR1 and CDR2 are MDHEN and SYDVKM. CDR3 length: 15 amino acids. The chain's CDR3 is CASNPMKGPLDEQYF. Here the CDR3 DNA reads TGTGCCAGCAACCCGATGAAGGGCCCTCTAGACGAGCAGTACTTC. Looking up the rest from reference TRBV28 and TRBJ2-7 gives the full variable domain: DVKVTQSSRYLVKRTGEKVFLECVQDMDHENMFWYRQDPGLGLRLIYFSYDVKMKEKGDIPEGYSVSREKKERFSLILESASTNQTSMYLCASNPMKGPLDEQYFGPGTRLTVT.

This clonotype appeared many times. The chain is built from TRBV12-3 or TRBV12-4 and TRBJ2-1; the match to TRBD2 covers 12 bases. CDR3 length: 15 amino acids. Trimming took 6 bases from V and 7 from J; bases not matched to a gene: 7. CDR3 DNA sequence: TGTGCCAGCAGGCCTACTAGCGGGGGGTATAATGAGCAGTTCTTC. This translates into CASRPTSGGYNEQFF.

This chain connects TRBV20-1 to TRBJ2-7; D not certain. The V and J ends lost 5 bases and 3 bases respectively, with 11 bases between them. CDR3 length: 12 amino acids. CDR1 and CDR2 from the germline V gene are DFQATT and SNEGSKA (reference sequence). Here the CDR3 reads CSARTVYYEQYF. The CDR3 DNA reads TGCAGTGCTCGAACCGTTTACTACGAGCAGTACTTC.

This clonotype was counted only a few times. CDR3 DNA sequence: TGCGCCAGCAGCCAAGAAAGGGGCTCCTATAATTCACCCCTCCACTTT. Protein: CASSQERGSYNSPLHF. The V call is TRBV4-3, the J call TRBJ1-6; D might be TRBD1 (5 bases). V lost 0 bases, J lost 0 bases, and 6 bases lay in between. Per the germline V gene, CDR1 is LGHNA and CDR2 is YSLEER. The CDR3 totals 16 residues.

This clonotype was counted only a few times. The chain recombines TRBV7-9 with TRBJ2-1, with 8 bases identical to TRBD2. The V and J ends lost 10 bases and 3 bases, in that order; junction bases with no gene match: 11. Germline lookup yields CDR1 SEHNR and CDR2 FQNEAQ (reference sequence). The CDR3 spans 15 residues. CDR3: CATTPSRGGYNEQFF. In DNA form, the CDR3 reads TGTGCCACGACCCCGTCCCGGGGGGGCTACAATGAGCAGTTCTTC.

A few counts support this clonotype. This chain joins TRBV7-9 and TRBJ2-5, with D perhaps TRBD2 (5 bases). Germline CDR1 is SEHNR and CDR2 is FQNEAQ (reference sequence). The CDR3 loop spans 15 amino acids. The ends were cut back, 5 bases at V and 1 base at J, with 14 bases in the middle. The CDR3 DNA is TGTGCCAGCAGCGCCACCCTAGCAGCCCAAGAGACCCAGTACTTC. The encoded protein is CASSATLAAQETQYF.

This clonotype was recorded a few times. V usage is TRBV9 and J usage is TRBJ1-1; perhaps TRBD1 as D (6 bases). The CDR3 length is 16 residues. V was clipped by 0 bases and J by 4 bases, with 16 bases between them. The germline gives CDR1 SGDLS, CDR2 YYNGEE. The CDR3 DNA reads TGTGCCAGCAGCGTAGGAAGGGGGGCTCTAGCCACTGAAGCTTTCTTT. It translates to CASSVGRGALATEAFF. Based on the CDR3 plus reference TRBV9 and TRBJ1-1, the full variable domain is DSGVTQTPKHLITATGQRVTLRCSPRSGDLSVYWYQQSLDQGLQFLIQYYNGEERAKGNILERFSAQQFPDLHSELNLSSLELGDSALYFCASSVGRGALATEAFFGQGTRLTVV.

The rearrangement links TRBV20-1 to TRBJ1-2; 7 nucleotides agree with TRBD1. The CDR3 sequence is 14 residues long. CDR1 is DFQATT, CDR2 SNEGSKA, per germline (reference sequence). The V and J ends lost 1 base and 4 bases, in that order; junction bases with no gene match: 6. The CDR3 sequence is CSARVPGGRYGYTF. CDR3 sequence (DNA): TGCAGTGCTAGAGTCCCAGGGGGACGCTATGGCTACACCTTC.

This clonotype showed up just a few times. This chain links TRBV5-1 with TRBJ1-4, with 7 bases that match TRBD1. CDR1 is SGHRS, CDR2 YFSETQ, per germline. The CDR3 has 16 amino acids. V lost 0 bases and J lost 3; bases outside the gene matches: 5. CDR3 sequence: CASSLGGTAANEKLFF. The CDR3 coding sequence is TGCGCCAGCAGCTTGGGGGGGACAGCCGCTAATGAAAAACTGTTTTTT.

This clonotype was seen ten or more times. CDR3 residues: CASSSRDRGSSNQPQHF. For the CDR3, the DNA is TGTGCCAGCAGTTCCCGGGACCGGGGTAGTAGCAATCAGCCCCAGCATTTT. This sequence joins TRBV28 and TRBJ1-5; possible D gene TRBD1, 5 bases. The CDR3 is 17 residues long. Germline V gives CDR1 MDHEN, CDR2 SYDVKM. Between the trimmed V and J ends, which lost 4 bases and 0 bases, there was a span of 16 bases.

This clonotype was picked up many times. The chain carries TRBV6-5 and TRBJ2-7; D call uncertain. Germline V gene data show CDR1 as MNHEY and CDR2 as SVGAGI. The CDR3 totals 12 residues. Trimming shortened V by 0 bases and J by 5 bases, and 5 bases separated the two germline ends. In DNA form, the CDR3 reads TGTGCCAGCAGTTACTCGGAGAACGAGCAGTACTTC. Translated: CASSYSENEQYF.

There are a few counts of this clonotype. The chain combines TRBV20-1 with TRBJ2-2, with 15 bases that match TRBD2. The CDR3 length is 17 residues. Trimming took 6 bases from V and 3 from J; bases not matched to a gene: 8. Germline CDR1 DFQATT, CDR2 SNEGSKA (reference sequence). In DNA form, the CDR3 reads TGCAGTGCACCCGGGACTAGCGGGGGGCGGTACACCGGGGAGCTGTTTTTT. It yields the protein CSAPGTSGGRYTGELFF.

In its sample, this clonotype was seen a few times. V and J are TRBV6-2 or TRBV6-3 and TRBJ1-5; weak D call: TRBD1 (5 bases). This CDR3 is 16 amino acids long. Trimming shortened V by 5 bases and J by 6 bases, and 20 bases separated the two germline ends. CDR1 is MNHEY, CDR2 SVGEGT, per germline. The DNA of the CDR3 is TGTGCCAGCAGTAATGGGGATGTTTACGGGGGTCAGCCCCAGCATTTT. Translation: CASSNGDVYGGQPQHF.

This clonotype was counted at least ten times. This chain joins TRBV5-1 and TRBJ2-5; possibly TRBD2 for D (6 bases). Germline V gene data show CDR1 as SGHRS and CDR2 as YFSETQ. The V and J ends lost 0 bases and 0 bases respectively, with 9 bases between them. The CDR3 totals 15 residues. The DNA for the CDR3 is TGCGCCAGCAGCTTGGCCCCGGGGGACCAAGAGACCCAGTACTTC. It codes for CASSLAPGDQETQYF.

This clonotype was counted many times. The chain carries TRBV2 and TRBJ1-1; TRBD1 is a possible D gene (6 bases). The V and J ends lost 7 bases and 1 base respectively, with 10 bases between them. Germline values: CDR1 SNHLY, CDR2 FYNNEI. This CDR3 spans 13 amino acids. CDR3 sequence reads: CASKGEGNTEAFF. The CDR3 coding sequence is TGTGCCAGCAAGGGGGAGGGGAACACTGAAGCTTTCTTT.

The chain employs TRBV7-9 and TRBJ2-1, with a weak D call TRBD1 (5 bases). The germline gives CDR1 SEHNR, CDR2 FQNEAQ (reference sequence). Trimming cost V 5 bases and J 6 bases, with 11 bases left between them. The CDR3 has 13 amino acids. The CDR3 DNA reads TGTGCCAGCAGCAGGGGTAAGAGCAATGAGCAGTTCTTC. The encoded protein is CASSRGKSNEQFF.

V usage is TRBV7-9 and J usage is TRBJ1-6, with TRBD1 identical over 7 bases. The CDR3 runs to 15 residues. The germline V gene has CDR1 SEHNR and CDR2 FQNEAQ (reference sequence). The V gene end was trimmed by 5 bases and the J gene end by 7 bases; junction bases not matched to a gene: 8. The CDR3 region is CASSPAGGGNSPLHF. CDR3 nucleotide sequence: TGTGCCAGCAGCCCGGCAGGGGGAGGGAATTCACCCCTCCACTTT.

In regard to this clonotype: The junction shows a germline mismatch at one end, possibly a read error. V and J are TRBV5-1 and TRBJ1-1; D remains ambiguous. The germline gives CDR1 SGHRS, CDR2 YFSETQ. This CDR3 region has 12 residues. CDR3 region: CASSPSATVRVF. DNA for the CDR3: TGCGCCAGCAGCCCGTCCGCCACAGTCCGCGTCTTT. The full variable domain, with the rest looked up from reference TRBV5-1 and TRBJ1-1, is KAGVTQTPRYLIKTRGQQVTLSCSPISGHRSVSWYQQTPGQGLQFLFEYFSETQRNKGNFPGRFSGRQFSNSRSEMNVSTLELGDSALYLCASSPSATVRVFGQGTRLTVV.

J is TRBJ1-5 and V is TRBV18; D unresolved. V shed 1 base and J shed 5 bases, with 9 bases lying between them. Germline loops: CDR1 KGHSH, CDR2 LQKENI. The length of the CDR3 is 14 residues. The CDR3 is CASSPLSAHQPQHF. The CDR3 coding sequence is TGTGCCAGCTCACCACTCTCGGCGCATCAGCCCCAGCATTTT.

This clonotype was counted once. The chain joins TRBV6-2 or TRBV6-3 to TRBJ1-5; TRBD1 is a possible D gene (5 bases). The germline V and J ends were trimmed by 5 bases and 2 bases, with 13 bases remaining between them. The CDR3 sequence is 15 residues long. Germline V gene sequence: CDR1 MNHEY, CDR2 SVGEGT. As DNA, the CDR3 is TGTGCCAGCAGTACCGGGGGGTTTGGCAATCAGCCCCAGCATTTT. It is translated as CASSTGGFGNQPQHF.

In this sample, this clonotype turned up many times. The rearrangement links TRBV7-3 to TRBJ2-3; 10 nucleotides match TRBD2. The J segment lost 3 bases and the V segment lost 5 bases, leaving 11 bases of the junction unmatched. The germline gives CDR1 SGHTA, CDR2 FQGTGA. The CDR3 sequence is 17 residues long. CDR3 sequence (DNA): TGTGCCAGCAGCGGACTCCTTTCTAGCGGGGGTACAGATACGCAGTATTTT. This sequence encodes CASSGLLSSGGTDTQYF. The complete variable domain, with remaining parts taken from reference TRBV7-3 and TRBJ2-3, reads GAGVSQTPSNKVTEKGKYVELRCDPISGHTALYWYRQSLGQGPEFLIYFQGTGAADDSGLPNDRFFAVRPEGSVSTLKIQRTERGDSAVYLCASSGLLSSGGTDTQYFGPGTRLTVL.

This clonotype was observed many times. V and J are TRBV12-3 or TRBV12-4 and TRBJ1-5; D remains unclear. Trimming removed 4 bases at V and 9 bases at J, with 10 bases between. This CDR3 region has 12 residues. CDR3 residues: CASSYVHGPQHF. The CDR3 nucleotides are TGTGCCAGCAGTTACGTCCATGGGCCCCAGCATTTT.